The rows below give T cell receptor beta chains drawn from one sample of a study of early stage breast cancer tumors. Using immunoSEQ multiplex PCR, the repertoire was profiled, and TCRdb retains in-frame clones only, with some absent. The table records tens of thousands of clones, almost 75% of them present only once. Material: blood. All receptors come from a person aged 35-55 years with breast cancer. The CDR3 runs from the conserved cysteine through the conserved F or W. Each record gives: V gene, D gene, clone size, J gene, CDR3 DNA, CDR3 protein. D genes are given only for firm matches. Clone size is shown for a subset of rows, as once, few, many or a class of expanded clone.

TRBV6-5	TRBD1	-	TRBJ1-2	TGTGCCAGCAGTTATGGGACAGATGGCTACACCTTC	CASSYGTDGYTF
TRBV30	-	few	TRBJ2-2	TGTGCCTGGACAGCTAGGGGCCGCACCGGGGAGCTGTTTTTT	CAWTARGRTGELFF
TRBV5-1	-	-	TRBJ1-1	TGCGCCAGCAGCTTGGAGGTTGGGGAGACTGAAGCTTTCTTT	CASSLEVGETEAFF
TRBV29-1	-	few	TRBJ2-3	TGCAGCTTAAATTCGGGAGATACGCAGTATTTT	CSLNSGDTQYF
TRBV7-8	TRBD1	once	TRBJ2-5	TGTGCCAGCAGCCCATACCACCGGGACAGGGGGCGCGGAGAGACCCAGTACTTC	CASSPYHRDRGRGETQYF
TRBV7-6	TRBD1	few	TRBJ2-7	TGTGCCAGCAGCCGACCGAACAGGGGCCGGTACGAGCAGTACTTC	CASSRPNRGRYEQYF
TRBV4-2	-	-	TRBJ2-3	TGTGCCAGCAGCCAAGGAGTAGGGCGGGGTAGCACAGATACGCAGTATTTT	CASSQGVGRGSTDTQYF
TRBV30	-	-	TRBJ1-2	TGTGCCTGGAGTGACAGTTTTTTTTACTATGGCTACACCTTC	CAWSDSFFYYGYTF
TRBV19	-	-	TRBJ1-2	TGTGCCAGTAGTATGACCCTTAACTATGGCTACACCTTC	CASSMTLNYGYTF
TRBV11-1	-	-	TRBJ2-2	TGTGCCAGCAGCTGGGCGGGGCAAAACGGGGAGCTGTTTTTT	CASSWAGQNGELFF
TRBV28	-	-	TRBJ2-7	TGTGCCAGCAGCCCCTTAAACATGAGGCAGTACTTC	CASSPLNMRQYF
TRBV7-2	-	-	TRBJ1-2	TGTGCCAGCAGCCCGGGCGGGGCAGGCGGCTATGGCTACACCTTC	CASSPGGAGGYGYTF
TRBV19	TRBD1	few	TRBJ1-4	TGTGCCAGTAAAGGACAGGGGCCTGAAAAACTGTTTTTT	CASKGQGPEKLFF
TRBV6-5	-	-	TRBJ2-3	TGTGCCAGCAGCCTAGGGTTCCCCACAGATACGCAGTATTTT	CASSLGFPTDTQYF
TRBV30	-	-	TRBJ2-3	TGTGCCTGGAGTGTAGGGGGGGCGGAAGATACGCAGTATTTT	CAWSVGGAEDTQYF
TRBV6-6	-	few	TRBJ2-3	TGTGCCAGCAGTTACTCGGATACGCAGTATTTT	CASSYSDTQYF
TRBV29-1	-	-	TRBJ2-1	TGCAGCGTTGCCCCCCCAGGGATCTACAATGAGCAGTTCTTC	CSVAPPGIYNEQFF
TRBV25-1	TRBD2	-	TRBJ2-1	TGTGCCAGCAGTGTACTAGCGGGGTACAACAATGAGCAGTTCTTC	CASSVLAGYNNEQFF
TRBV7-6	-	-	TRBJ1-2	TGTGCCAGCAGCTTCGGTCCAGGAATCTATGGCTACACCTTC	CASSFGPGIYGYTF
TRBV5-1	TRBD2	-	TRBJ2-3	TGCGCCAGCAGCTTGTTTGTTAGCGGGAACGCAGATACGCAGTATTTT	CASSLFVSGNADTQYF
TRBV2	TRBD1	-	TRBJ1-1	TGTGCCAGCTCCGGGACAGGCCACACTGAAGCTTTCTTT	CASSGTGHTEAFF
TRBV5-1	TRBD1	few	TRBJ1-4	TGCGCCAGCACCCTCGGAGGGGGCCTAAATGAAAAACTGTTTTTT	CASTLGGGLNEKLFF
TRBV4-2	-	once	TRBJ1-1	TGTGCCAGCAGCCAAGATGGGCTCGCTGATCCTGAAGCTTTCTTT	CASSQDGLADPEAFF
TRBV29-1	-	-	TRBJ1-2	TGCAGCGTTTGGACAGACTATGGCTACACCTTC	CSVWTDYGYTF
TRBV11-3	TRBD1	once	TRBJ1-2	TGTGCCAGCAGCTCGGGGACAGGGACGGATGGCTACACCTTC	CASSSGTGTDGYTF
TRBV28	TRBD1	-	TRBJ2-7	TGTGCCAGCAGTTTACAGGGGGCGGTGCAGTACTTC	CASSLQGAVQYF
TRBV11-1	-	-	TRBJ2-5	TGTGCCAGCAGCTTAAGACTAGGATCAGCTGAGACCCAGTACTTC	CASSLRLGSAETQYF
TRBV18	-	-	TRBJ1-2	TGTGCCAGCTCGCGAGACAGTAAGGGCGACTATGGCTACACCTTC	CASSRDSKGDYGYTF
TRBV28	-	medium-sized	TRBJ2-7	TGTGCCAGCAGCATGATGAACGAGCAGTACTTC	CASSMMNEQYF
TRBV18	-	-	TRBJ2-5	TGTGTCAGCTCACCAGGCAGTCAAGAGACCCAGTACTTC	CVSSPGSQETQYF
TRBV5-1	TRBD2	-	TRBJ2-1	TGCGCCAGCACCCCCCTCCTAGCGGGGCAGCAGTTCTTC	CASTPLLAGQQFF
TRBV25-1	-	few	TRBJ2-5	TGTGCCAGCAGTGCCCCAACAGGGACCCAAGAGACCCAGTACTTC	CASSAPTGTQETQYF
TRBV18	-	once	TRBJ1-1	TGTGCCAGCTCCTCCGGGATGAACACTGAAGCTTTCTTT	CASSSGMNTEAFF
TRBV4-2	-	-	TRBJ2-2	TGTGCCAGCAGCCAAGAATACCGGGCACGGGGGGAGCTGTTTTTT	CASSQEYRARGELFF
TRBV6-1	-	-	TRBJ1-1	TGTGCCAGCAGCGGGACGGAGAACACTGAAGCTTTCTTT	CASSGTENTEAFF
TRBV11-2	-	-	TRBJ2-7	TGTGCCAGCAGCGTGCAGGGGTACGAGCAGTACTTC	CASSVQGYEQYF
TRBV25-1	-	-	TRBJ2-3	TGTGCCAGCAGTGCCCCAGCGAGGGCGGAGGGTACGCAGTATTTT	CASSAPARAEGTQYF
TRBV7-2	TRBD2	-	TRBJ2-5	TGTGCCAGCACCCCGGGACTAGCGGGAGGAAAAGGAGAGACCCAGTACTTC	CASTPGLAGGKGETQYF
TRBV5-1	-	once	TRBJ2-7	TGCGCCAGCAGCACGGGCGGAGGCGGCTACGAGCAGTACTTC	CASSTGGGGYEQYF
TRBV5-4	-	-	TRBJ2-3	TGTGCCAGCAGCTTGTCGATTAGCACAGATACGCAGTATTTT	CASSLSISTDTQYF
TRBV4-1	-	-	TRBJ1-5	TGCGCCAGCAGCCAAGATGAAATCCAGCCCCAGCATTTT	CASSQDEIQPQHF
TRBV15	-	-	TRBJ2-1	TGTGCCACCAGCAGAGTGCAGGGTTGGATGGGGCAGTTCTTC	CATSRVQGWMGQFF
TRBV10-3	-	-	TRBJ2-3	TGTGCCATCAGTGATGGGCATCCAGTCACAGATACGCAGTATTTT	CAISDGHPVTDTQYF
TRBV6-5	TRBD1	once	TRBJ1-2	TGTGCCAGCATTTCCGGACAGGGGGCCAAAGGCTACACCTTC	CASISGQGAKGYTF
TRBV7-9	-	-	TRBJ2-1	TGTGCCAGCAGCGAGCTAGCGATCTCCTACAATGAGCAGTTCTTC	CASSELAISYNEQFF
TRBV29-1	-	-	TRBJ2-1	TGCAGCGTCCCGGACAGAGCCCAAGAGCAGTTCTTC	CSVPDRAQEQFF
TRBV2	-	-	TRBJ2-3	TGTGCCAGCAATACACTTGATGGGAGCACAGATACGCAGTATTTT	CASNTLDGSTDTQYF
TRBV25-1	-	-	TRBJ1-1	TGTGCCAGCAGTGAAGGGGGAGGACTTGAAGCTTTCTTT	CASSEGGGLEAFF
TRBV7-2	-	-	TRBJ2-1	TGTGCCAGCAGCTTCATGGCGGGGAAACGAACCCTCAACTATGAGCAGTTCTTC	CASSFMAGKRTLNYEQFF
TRBV5-4	TRBD2	-	TRBJ2-2	TGTGCCAGCAGCACAAGGACTAGCGAGAACACCGGGGAGCTGTTTTTT	CASSTRTSENTGELFF
TRBV4-3	-	-	TRBJ1-2	TGCGCCAGCAGCCAAGATCGAGGGGGATATGGCTACACCTTC	CASSQDRGGYGYTF